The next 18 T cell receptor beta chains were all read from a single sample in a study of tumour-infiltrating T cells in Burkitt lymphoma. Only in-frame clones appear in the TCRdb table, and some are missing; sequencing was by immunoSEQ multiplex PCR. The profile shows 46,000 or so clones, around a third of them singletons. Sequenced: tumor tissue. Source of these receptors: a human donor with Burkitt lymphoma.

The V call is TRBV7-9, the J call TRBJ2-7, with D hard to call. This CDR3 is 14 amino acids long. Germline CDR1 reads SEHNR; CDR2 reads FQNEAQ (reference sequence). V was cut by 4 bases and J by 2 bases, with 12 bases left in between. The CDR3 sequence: CASSSLGKPYEQYF. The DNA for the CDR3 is TGTGCCAGCAGCTCCCTGGGCAAGCCCTACGAGCAGTACTTC. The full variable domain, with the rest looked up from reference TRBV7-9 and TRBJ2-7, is DTGVSQNPRHKITKRGQNVTFRCDPISEHNRLYWYRQTLGQGPEFLTYFQNEAQLEKSRLLSDRFSAERPKGSFSTLEIQRTEQGDSAMYLCASSSLGKPYEQYFGPGTRLTVT.

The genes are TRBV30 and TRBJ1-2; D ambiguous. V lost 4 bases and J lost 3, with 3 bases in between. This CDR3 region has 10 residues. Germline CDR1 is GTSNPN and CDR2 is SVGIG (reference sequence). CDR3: CAWIDYGYTF. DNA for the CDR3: TGTGCCTGGATTGACTATGGCTACACCTTC.

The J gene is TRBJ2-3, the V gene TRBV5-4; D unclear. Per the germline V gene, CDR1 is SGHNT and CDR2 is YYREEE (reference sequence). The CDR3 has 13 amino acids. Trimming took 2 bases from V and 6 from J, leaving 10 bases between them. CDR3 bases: TGTGCCAGCAGCTTCCATGCTTTGGATACGCAGTATTTT. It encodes CASSFHALDTQYF.

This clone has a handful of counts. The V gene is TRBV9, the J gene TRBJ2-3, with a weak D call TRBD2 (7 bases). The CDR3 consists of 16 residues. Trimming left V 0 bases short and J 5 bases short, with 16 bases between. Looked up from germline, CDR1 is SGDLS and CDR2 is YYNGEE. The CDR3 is CASSVVWGGPGDTQYF. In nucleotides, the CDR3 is TGTGCCAGCAGCGTAGTATGGGGGGGGCCGGGAGATACGCAGTATTTT.

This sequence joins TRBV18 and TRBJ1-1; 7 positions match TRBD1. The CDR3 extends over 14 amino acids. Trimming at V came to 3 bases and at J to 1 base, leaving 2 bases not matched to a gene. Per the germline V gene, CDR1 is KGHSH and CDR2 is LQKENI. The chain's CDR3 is CASSPGQKNTEAFF. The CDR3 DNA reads TGTGCCAGCTCACCGGGACAGAAGAACACTGAAGCTTTCTTT.

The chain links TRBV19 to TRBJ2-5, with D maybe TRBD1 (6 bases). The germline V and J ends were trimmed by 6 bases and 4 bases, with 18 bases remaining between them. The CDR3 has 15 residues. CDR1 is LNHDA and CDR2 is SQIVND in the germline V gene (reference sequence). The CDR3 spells CASRAGPRGAETQYF. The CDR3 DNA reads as TGTGCCAGTAGGGCTGGACCCAGGGGTGCAGAGACCCAGTACTTC.

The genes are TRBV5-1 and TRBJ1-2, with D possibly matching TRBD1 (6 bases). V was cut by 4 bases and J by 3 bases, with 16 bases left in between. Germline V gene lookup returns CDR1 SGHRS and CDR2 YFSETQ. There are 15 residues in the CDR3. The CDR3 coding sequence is TGCGCCAGCAGCGTACCGCGGGAGGGGGACTATGGCTACACCTTC. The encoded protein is CASSVPREGDYGYTF.

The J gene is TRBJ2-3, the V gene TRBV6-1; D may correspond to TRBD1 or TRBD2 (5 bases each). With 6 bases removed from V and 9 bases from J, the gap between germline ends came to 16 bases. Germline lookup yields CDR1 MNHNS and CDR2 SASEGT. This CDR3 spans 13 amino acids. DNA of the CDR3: TGTGCCAGCAGCCCCGGGGCCCCCCCCACGCAGTATTTT. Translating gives CASSPGAPPTQYF.

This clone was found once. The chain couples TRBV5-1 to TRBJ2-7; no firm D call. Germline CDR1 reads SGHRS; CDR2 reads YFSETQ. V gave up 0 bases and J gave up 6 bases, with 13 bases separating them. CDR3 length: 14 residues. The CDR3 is CASSLDSHGPEQYF. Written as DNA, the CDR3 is TGCGCCAGCAGCTTGGATTCCCATGGGCCCGAGCAGTACTTC.

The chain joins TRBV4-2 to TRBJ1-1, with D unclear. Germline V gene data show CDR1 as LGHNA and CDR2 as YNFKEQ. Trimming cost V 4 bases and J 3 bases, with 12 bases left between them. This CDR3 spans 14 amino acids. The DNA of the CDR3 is TGTGCCAGCAGCCGGACGGGGAGGGACACTGAAGCTTTCTTT. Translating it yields CASSRTGRDTEAFF.

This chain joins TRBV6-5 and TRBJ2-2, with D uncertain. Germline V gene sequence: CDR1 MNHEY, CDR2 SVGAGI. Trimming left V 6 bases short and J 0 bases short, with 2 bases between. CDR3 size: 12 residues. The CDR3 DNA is TGTGCCAGCAGGCCGAACACCGGGGAGCTGTTTTTT. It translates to CASRPNTGELFF.

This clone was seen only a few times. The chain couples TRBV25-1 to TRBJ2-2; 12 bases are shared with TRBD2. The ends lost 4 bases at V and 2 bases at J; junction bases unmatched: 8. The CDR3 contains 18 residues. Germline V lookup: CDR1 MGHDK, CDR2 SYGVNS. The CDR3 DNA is TGTGCCAGCAGTGCCCGGCTAGCGGGGGGGGTAAACACCGGGGAGCTGTTTTTT. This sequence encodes CASSARLAGGVNTGELFF.

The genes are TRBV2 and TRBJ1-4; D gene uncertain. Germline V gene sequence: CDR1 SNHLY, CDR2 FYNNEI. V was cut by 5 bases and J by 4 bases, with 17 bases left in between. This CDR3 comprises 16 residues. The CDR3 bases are TGTGCCAGCAGTAGGGTCCGAGAGTCCCATAATGAAAAACTGTTTTTT. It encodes CASSRVRESHNEKLFF.

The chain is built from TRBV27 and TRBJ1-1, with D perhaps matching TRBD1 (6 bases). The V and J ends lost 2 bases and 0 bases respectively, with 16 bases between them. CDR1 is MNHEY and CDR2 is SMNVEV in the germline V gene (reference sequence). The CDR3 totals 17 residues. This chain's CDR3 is CASSLIPGQLMNTEAFF. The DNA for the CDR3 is TGTGCCAGCAGTTTAATCCCCGGACAGCTCATGAACACTGAAGCTTTCTTT.

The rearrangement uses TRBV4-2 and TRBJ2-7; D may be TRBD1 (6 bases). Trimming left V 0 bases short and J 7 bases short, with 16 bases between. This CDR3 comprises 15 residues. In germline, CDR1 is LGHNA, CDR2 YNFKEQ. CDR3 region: CASSQETGSVGEQYF. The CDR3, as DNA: TGTGCCAGCAGCCAAGAGACAGGCTCAGTCGGGGAGCAGTACTTC.

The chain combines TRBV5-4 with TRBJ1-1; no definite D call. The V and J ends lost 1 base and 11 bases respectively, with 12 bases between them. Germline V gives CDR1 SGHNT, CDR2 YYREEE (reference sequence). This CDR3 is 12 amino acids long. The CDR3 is CASSLTGSKAFF. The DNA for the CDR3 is TGTGCCAGCAGCTTGACCGGGTCTAAGGCTTTCTTT.

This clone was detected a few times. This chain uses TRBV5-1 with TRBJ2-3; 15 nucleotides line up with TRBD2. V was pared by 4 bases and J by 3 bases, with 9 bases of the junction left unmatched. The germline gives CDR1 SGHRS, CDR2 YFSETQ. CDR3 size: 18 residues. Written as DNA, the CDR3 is TGCGCCAGCAGCGCAACGGGACTAGCGGGGGGAGGGACAGATACGCAGTATTTT. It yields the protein CASSATGLAGGGTDTQYF.

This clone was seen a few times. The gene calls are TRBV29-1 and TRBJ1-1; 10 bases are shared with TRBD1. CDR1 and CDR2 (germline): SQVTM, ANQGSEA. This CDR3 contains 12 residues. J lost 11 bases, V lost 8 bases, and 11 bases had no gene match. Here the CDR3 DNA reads TGCAGCCATGCCGGGACAGGGGCATCTGCTTTCTTT. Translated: CSHAGTGASAFF.